The 27 T cell receptor beta chains reported below all come from one sample, sequenced in a study of T-cell reconstitution after alpha-beta-depleted transplantation in children. Unique molecular identifiers were incorporated during preparation of the TCRbeta library. TCRdb re-analysed the PCR reads in MiXCR, keeping a single row per CDR3 protein. This table holds hundreds of thousands of distinct CDR3 sequences, around 8% found once. The sample was PBMCs, mostly from graft donor cells, taken 180 days after TCRalphabeta/CD19-depleted stem cell transplant. Receptors were obtained from a male patient between 5 and 17 years old who had a stem cell transplant for acute lymphoblastic leukemia, so the T cells may come from the graft donor.

This clonotype was seen ten or more times. The chain is built from TRBV24-1 and TRBJ2-1; D gene uncertain. CDR1 KGHDR and CDR2 SFDVKD come from the germline V gene. V lost 4 bases and J lost 10, with 7 bases in between. The CDR3 is made up of 11 amino acids. CDR3 amino acids: CATSDVREQFF. The CDR3 DNA is TGTGCCACCAGTGACGTCCGGGAGCAGTTCTTC.

This clonotype was detected a few times. The chain joins TRBV6-1 to TRBJ2-2; 9 nucleotides agree with TRBD2. This CDR3 region has 15 residues. CDR1 is MNHNS and CDR2 is SASEGT in the germline V gene. Germline trimming cut 9 bases from V and 5 bases from J; bases unmatched to any gene: 10. The CDR3 sequence: CASRGLAGRTGELFF. The CDR3 DNA sequence: TGTGCCAGTAGAGGGCTAGCGGGACGAACCGGGGAGCTGTTTTTT.

This clonotype has ten or more counts. The DNA of the CDR3 is TGCGCCAGCAGCTGGGACAGCTCCCTAGAGAAGCAGTACTTC. Translated, it gives CASSWDSSLEKQYF. The rearrangement uses TRBV5-1 and TRBJ2-7, with 7 bases identical to TRBD1. After removal of 3 bases from V and 8 bases from J, the junction contained 11 bases not matched to a gene. This CDR3 region has 14 residues. Germline-derived CDR1 and CDR2 are SGHRS and YFSETQ. Complete variable domain (other parts from reference TRBV5-1 and TRBJ2-7): KAGVTQTPRYLIKTRGQQVTLSCSPISGHRSVSWYQQTPGQGLQFLFEYFSETQRNKGNFPGRFSGRQFSNSRSEMNVSTLELGDSALYLCASSWDSSLEKQYFGPGTRLTVT.

Of note for this clonotype: It may be a read error: a sequence one base away is much more abundant. This sequence joins TRBV3-1 and TRBJ1-1; D is undetermined. The germline V gene has CDR1 LGHDT and CDR2 YNNKEL (reference sequence). Trimming pared 1 base from V and 6 bases from J, leaving 18 bases between. This CDR3 is built from 16 residues. For the CDR3, the DNA is TGTGCCAGCAGCCAAGTACCATCCTGGGTTTACTCTGAAGCTTTCTTT. This translates into CASSQVPSWVYSEAFF.

V is TRBV28 and J is TRBJ2-5, with 7 nucleotides matching TRBD1. This CDR3 has 15 residues. In germline, CDR1 is MDHEN, CDR2 SYDVKM. V shed 3 bases, J shed 1 base, and the junction held 5 bases outside the gene matches. The CDR3 DNA is TGTGCCAGCAGTTTTGTAGGGGGCAGCCAAGAGACCCAGTACTTC. Protein product: CASSFVGGSQETQYF.

On this clonotype itself: A read error may explain this, as a much larger clone is one base away. V gene TRBV20-1 combines with J gene TRBJ1-4; D might be TRBD1 (5 bases). V was pared by 3 bases and J by 8 bases, with 16 bases between. This CDR3 region has 14 residues. CDR1 DFQATT and CDR2 SNEGSKA come from the germline V gene (reference sequence). Here the CDR3 reads CSASRQRVSEKLFF. The CDR3 DNA follows: TGCAGTGCTAGCCGACAGCGTGTCTCGGAAAAACTGTTTTTT.

This clonotype was recorded many times. The J gene is TRBJ1-6, the V gene TRBV5-8; D is undetermined. CDR1 and CDR2 (germline): SGHTS, YDEGEE. Deletions cut 0 bases from V and 2 bases from J, with 9 bases between. The CDR3 consists of 16 residues. The CDR3, as DNA: TGTGCCAGCAGCTTGGGGATAATTACCTATAATTCACCCCTCCACTTT. Translating it yields CASSLGIITYNSPLHF.

There are many counts of this clonotype. The V call is TRBV7-9, the J call TRBJ2-7; TRBD2 agrees at 7 bases. Unmatched junction bases numbered 14, after V lost 5 bases and J lost 4 bases. The germline V gene has CDR1 SEHNR and CDR2 FQNEAQ (reference sequence). The CDR3 is 16 residues long. The CDR3 DNA sequence: TGTGCCAGCAGCCATCGGATAGGGACTACAGGTTACGAGCAGTACTTC. It is translated as CASSHRIGTTGYEQYF. The entire variable domain, with the rest obtained from reference TRBV7-9 and TRBJ2-7, is as follows: DTGVSQNPRHKITKRGQNVTFRCDPISEHNRLYWYRQTLGQGPEFLTYFQNEAQLEKSRLLSDRFSAERPKGSFSTLEIQRTEQGDSAMYLCASSHRIGTTGYEQYFGPGTRLTVT.

This clonotype was detected many times. The chain recombines TRBV12-3 or TRBV12-4 with TRBJ2-5; TRBD1 matches at 7 bases. This CDR3 has 16 amino acids. V was pared by 1 base and J by 3 bases, with 8 bases of the junction left unmatched. The CDR3 loop is CASSLVGTADKETQYF. CDR3 coding DNA: TGTGCCAGCAGTTTAGTTGGGACAGCAGACAAAGAGACCCAGTACTTC.

This clonotype was seen many times. The gene calls are TRBV28 and TRBJ2-3; D might be TRBD1 (6 bases). Per germline, CDR1 MDHEN and CDR2 SYDVKM. The length of the CDR3 is 18 residues. Trimming pared 4 bases from V and 1 base from J, leaving 21 bases between. The CDR3 reads CASSSTGIRGWGTDTQYF. CDR3 in DNA: TGTGCCAGCAGTTCGACAGGAATCCGGGGTTGGGGCACAGATACGCAGTATTTT.

This clonotype was counted at least ten times. V is TRBV12-3 or TRBV12-4 and J is TRBJ2-1, with D unresolved. This CDR3 contains 12 residues. The ends were cut back, 3 bases at V and 8 bases at J, with 8 bases in the middle. CDR3: CASSLSFYEQFF. CDR3 in DNA: TGTGCCAGCAGTTTGTCCTTCTATGAGCAGTTCTTC.

In this sample, this clonotype turned up many times. The genes are TRBV12-3 or TRBV12-4 and TRBJ2-6, with D possibly being TRBD1 (5 bases). Trimming removed 6 bases from V and 4 bases from J, with 13 bases in between. CDR3 length: 15 amino acids. The DNA of the CDR3 is TGTGCCAGCAGCCTAGGGGTGGAGGGGGCCAACGTCCTGACTTTC. It translates to CASSLGVEGANVLTF.

This clonotype occurred many times. V and J are TRBV27 and TRBJ1-2; maybe TRBD1 (5 bases). The CDR3 contains 16 residues. CDR1 and CDR2 (germline): MNHEY, SMNVEV (reference sequence). V lost 2 bases and J 2 bases, leaving 15 bases between the germline ends. CDR3 in DNA: TGTGCCAGCAGTTTAAAGCGGCAGGGATTAAACTATGGCTACACCTTC. Amino acids: CASSLKRQGLNYGYTF.

Notes on this clonotype: Possible read error: a much larger clone is one base away. Here the CDR3 reads CASKITGYGQYF. As DNA, the CDR3 is TGTGCCAGCAAGATCACGGGCTACGGGCAGTACTTC. The J gene is TRBJ2-7, the V gene TRBV28, with D uncertain. Germline V CDR1 and CDR2: MDHEN, SYDVKM. The CDR3 totals 12 residues.

This clonotype was detected many times. The J gene is TRBJ1-4, the V gene TRBV20-1; D is uncertain. Germline CDR1 reads DFQATT; CDR2 reads SNEGSKA (reference sequence). The CDR3 loop spans 15 amino acids. The V gene lost 3 bases and the J gene lost 7 bases, with 18 bases spanning the gap. The CDR3 bases are TGCAGTGCTAGCAGTGAATTCAAAGGTAGTGAAAAACTGTTTTTT. Translation gives CSASSEFKGSEKLFF.

This clonotype was counted between two and nine times. This sequence joins TRBV10-3 and TRBJ1-2; TRBD1 matches 7 bases. This CDR3 has 13 residues. V gave up 4 bases and J gave up 8 bases; unmatched junction bases: 7. CDR1 ENHRY and CDR2 SYGVKD come from the germline V gene. The chain's CDR3 is CAISAGQAGGYTF. In DNA, the CDR3 is TGTGCCATCAGTGCAGGACAGGCGGGAGGCTACACCTTC.

This clonotype was observed many times. This rearrangement joins TRBV6-2 or TRBV6-3 to TRBJ1-1; 9 bases map to TRBD1. Germline values: CDR1 MNHEY, CDR2 SVGEGT. This CDR3 contains 16 residues. The trim removed 4 bases at V and 4 bases at J, leaving 10 bases unmatched. This chain's CDR3 is CASSSPGQGRGTEAFF. CDR3 in DNA: TGTGCCAGCAGTTCACCCGGACAGGGGCGGGGCACTGAAGCTTTCTTT.

This clonotype has at least ten counts. V gene TRBV20-1 combines with J gene TRBJ2-4; TRBD2 might be the D (6 bases). This CDR3 contains 13 residues. The V and J ends lost 6 bases and 9 bases respectively, with 18 bases between them. Germline CDR1 is DFQATT and CDR2 is SNEGSKA (reference sequence). The CDR3 sequence: CSAPDRGFGIQYF. CDR3 DNA sequence: TGCAGTGCCCCTGACCGGGGGTTCGGCATTCAGTACTTC.

This clonotype has only a few counts. J is TRBJ1-5 and V is TRBV19, with D unresolved. Germline CDR1 reads LNHDA; CDR2 reads SQIVND (reference sequence). V was trimmed by 5 bases and J by 2 bases, leaving 13 bases between them. The CDR3 is made up of 15 amino acids. The CDR3 nucleotides are TGTGCCAGTAGTTGGGGAGGGAGAGGCAATCAGCCCCAGCATTTT. The encoded protein is CASSWGGRGNQPQHF.

About this clonotype itself: A read error may be the cause here, since a much bigger clone is one base away. The chain employs TRBV5-1 and TRBJ1-1; maybe TRBD1 (5 bases). Trimming cost V 5 bases and J 7 bases, with 9 bases left between them. The CDR3 spans 11 residues. Germline CDR1 and CDR2: SGHRS and YFSETQ. As DNA, the CDR3 is TGCGCCAGCAGAGGGGTGGGTGAAGCTTTCTTT. It is translated as CASRGVGEAFF.

As regards this clonotype: Being one base from a much bigger clone, this may be a read error. The chain recombines TRBV12-3 or TRBV12-4 with TRBJ2-5; unclear D gene. This CDR3 region has 13 residues. V lost 5 bases and J lost 2, with 9 bases in between. The CDR3 DNA follows: TGTGCCAGCAGTCAGACACGACAAGAGACCCAGTACTTC. Its translation is CASSQTRQETQYF.

This clonotype was observed many times. The rearrangement links TRBV20-1 to TRBJ2-5; tentative D call: TRBD2 (5 bases). This CDR3 has 15 amino acids. Between the trimmed V and J ends, which lost 2 bases and 4 bases, there was a span of 17 bases. Per the germline V gene, CDR1 is DFQATT and CDR2 is SNEGSKA (reference sequence). CDR3 nucleotides: TGCAGTGCTAGATCTCGGACTGGGTGGAGAGAGACCCAGTACTTC. It specifies CSARSRTGWRETQYF.

This clonotype appeared many times. The V call is TRBV12-3 or TRBV12-4, the J call TRBJ2-3; a possible D gene is TRBD1 (5 bases). Trimming shortened V by 7 bases and J by 4 bases, and 15 bases separated the two germline ends. This CDR3 spans 14 amino acids. This chain's CDR3 is CASTAVGLSDTQYF. Written as DNA, the CDR3 is TGTGCCAGCACCGCAGTGGGGCTCTCAGATACGCAGTATTTT.

This clonotype showed up many times. The V call is TRBV6-2 or TRBV6-3, the J call TRBJ2-3; the D gene is possibly TRBD2 (5 bases). Between the trimmed V and J ends, which lost 10 bases and 8 bases, there was a span of 19 bases. Per the germline V gene, CDR1 is MNHEY and CDR2 is SVGEGT. The CDR3 length is 13 residues. CDR3 protein: CAITPRGSGTQYF. DNA for the CDR3: TGTGCCATAACCCCCCGGGGTTCGGGTACGCAGTATTTT.

This clonotype was detected ten times or more. This chain joins TRBV27 and TRBJ1-5, with 9 bases aligning to TRBD1. CDR1 and CDR2 (germline): MNHEY, SMNVEV (reference sequence). The CDR3 totals 14 residues. The V segment lost 8 bases and the J segment 1 base; nucleotides outside the gene matches: 3. CDR3 residues: CASGGTGSNQPQHF. The CDR3 DNA is TGTGCCAGCGGCGGGACAGGGAGCAATCAGCCCCAGCATTTT.

This clonotype was counted many times. The rearrangement joins TRBV20-1 to TRBJ1-1, with D perhaps matching TRBD1 (6 bases). CDR1 is DFQATT and CDR2 is SNEGSKA in the germline V gene (reference sequence). Trimming pared 2 bases from V and 3 bases from J, leaving 10 bases between. The length of the CDR3 is 13 residues. The CDR3 nucleotides are TGCAGTGCTAGAACCCAGGGGTACACTGAAGCTTTCTTT. Translating gives CSARTQGYTEAFF.

This clonotype has ten or more counts. This chain joins TRBV5-6 and TRBJ1-1; tentative D call: TRBD1 (6 bases). Germline V gene sequence: CDR1 SGHDT, CDR2 YYEEEE. With 4 bases removed from V and 5 bases from J, the gap between germline ends came to 18 bases. This CDR3 spans 15 amino acids. For the CDR3, the DNA is TGTGCCAGCAGCCTCAGACAGGCCAGAGGAACTGAAGCTTTCTTT. This codes for CASSLRQARGTEAFF.